These 27 T cell receptor beta chains came from one sample sequenced in a study of a mutant IDH1 vaccine in newly diagnosed glioma. Profiled with immunoSEQ multiplex PCR; TCRdb holds only in-frame clones, not every one. The sample consists of about 38,000 clones, roughly 74% of them appearing once. Time point given: week 5, during vaccination. In the vaccine, a single dose held 300 ug of the mutant IDH1 20-mer peptide, along with topical imiquimod. These receptors have no known antigen. The sample in question was PBMCs, obtained from a glioma patient whose treatment included an IDH1 peptide vaccine. The origin of the receptors is a man aged 35-49 years with glioma.

V usage is TRBV2 and J usage is TRBJ1-2; a possible D gene is TRBD1 (6 bases). The CDR3 is 14 residues long. Deletions cut 5 bases from V and 4 bases from J, with 14 bases between. In germline, CDR1 is SNHLY, CDR2 FYNNEI. CDR3 protein: CASSWALGAYGYTF. The CDR3 DNA sequence: TGTGCCAGCAGTTGGGCCCTGGGGGCCTATGGCTACACCTTC.

The rearrangement joins TRBV5-6 to TRBJ1-1, with 7 bases that match TRBD1. The CDR3 length is 15 residues. Germline-derived CDR1 and CDR2 are SGHDT and YYEEEE. With 3 bases clipped from V and 6 bases from J, the junction kept 11 bases outside the gene matches. The chain's CDR3 is CASSYRQGQSAEAFF. CDR3 DNA: TGTGCCAGCAGCTACCGACAGGGCCAGTCCGCTGAAGCTTTCTTT.

The rearrangement links TRBV5-1 to TRBJ2-5, with 14 nucleotides matching TRBD2. J lost 5 bases, V lost 3 bases, and 9 bases had no gene match. The CDR3 loop spans 17 amino acids. Per the germline V gene, CDR1 is SGHRS and CDR2 is YFSETQ. CDR3 DNA sequence: TGCGCCAGCAGCTCGGGGGCGACTAGCGGGGGGGCTGAGACCCAGTACTTC. This sequence encodes CASSSGATSGGAETQYF.

V gene TRBV7-2 combines with J gene TRBJ2-7; TRBD2 matches at 16 bases. The V and J ends lost 5 bases and 2 bases, in that order; junction bases with no gene match: 6. The germline gives CDR1 SGHTA, CDR2 FQGNSA. The CDR3 contains 17 residues. CDR3 DNA: TGTGCCAGCAGCCCACCCGGGACTAGCGGGGGGGCCTACGAGCAGTACTTC. Translated: CASSPPGTSGGAYEQYF.

The chain links TRBV19 to TRBJ1-1, with TRBD1 identical over 11 bases. CDR1 is LNHDA and CDR2 is SQIVND in the germline V gene (reference sequence). V lost 3 bases and J lost 5; bases outside the gene matches: 8. The CDR3 totals 16 residues. The CDR3 region has the DNA TGTGCCAGTAGTATTGGACAGGGGGCGCGAGTTACTGAAGCTTTCTTT. It is translated as CASSIGQGARVTEAFF. Variable domain in full (rest from reference TRBV19 and TRBJ1-1): DGGITQSPKYLFRKEGQNVTLSCEQNLNHDAMYWYRQDPGQGLRLIYYSQIVNDFQKGDIAEGYSVSREKKESFPLTVTSAQKNPTAFYLCASSIGQGARVTEAFFGQGTRLTVV.

This clone was detected only once. CDR3 sequence (DNA): TGTGCCAGCAACCGAATGGGGGGAGAGACCCAGTACTTC. Translating gives CASNRMGGETQYF. The V call is TRBV2, the J call TRBJ2-5, with D tentatively TRBD2 (6 bases). Trimming took 7 bases from V and 4 from J, leaving 13 bases between them. The CDR3 covers 13 residues. Germline-derived CDR1 and CDR2 are SNHLY and FYNNEI.

This chain joins TRBV6-5 and TRBJ2-7, with 8 bases matching TRBD1. V dropped 2 bases and J dropped 2; count of bases not matched to a gene: 5. The CDR3 totals 15 residues. Looked up from germline, CDR1 is MNHEY and CDR2 is SVGAGI. The CDR3 is CASSYADRVPYEQYF. CDR3 coding DNA: TGTGCCAGCAGTTACGCGGACAGGGTACCCTACGAGCAGTACTTC.

V usage is TRBV6-6 and J usage is TRBJ1-5; possible D gene TRBD1, 5 bases. Germline V gives CDR1 MNHNY, CDR2 SVGAGI (reference sequence). The CDR3 extends over 14 amino acids. V was trimmed by 7 bases and J by 2 bases, leaving 12 bases between them. CDR3: CASTEMGGNQPQHF. The CDR3 DNA follows: TGTGCCAGCACTGAAATGGGGGGCAATCAGCCCCAGCATTTT.

This clone is judged medium-sized. The chain links TRBV2 to TRBJ1-5; D ambiguous. This CDR3 spans 14 amino acids. Germline V gene lookup returns CDR1 SNHLY and CDR2 FYNNEI. The V gene lost 4 bases and the J gene lost 2 bases, with 9 bases spanning the gap. This CDR3 is CASSGGLGNQPQHF. The CDR3 nucleotides are TGTGCCAGCAGTGGCGGGCTCGGCAATCAGCCCCAGCATTTT.

The V and J genes are TRBV27 and TRBJ1-1, with D unresolved. V lost 1 base to trimming and J lost 3 bases, with 9 bases between them. Germline V CDR1 and CDR2: MNHEY, SMNVEV (reference sequence). The CDR3 is 14 residues long. In nucleotides, the CDR3 is TGTGCCAGCAGTTTATATTGGGATTACACTGAAGCTTTCTTT. Translation gives CASSLYWDYTEAFF.

The chain recombines TRBV13 with TRBJ1-1, with 7 bases that match TRBD1. From germline, CDR1 is PRHDT and CDR2 FYEKMQ (reference sequence). This CDR3 is 14 amino acids long. With V trimmed by 2 bases and J by 7 bases, 7 bases remained unmatched. CDR3 nucleotides: TGTGCCAGCAGCTTATCCTGGGACAGAGTTGAAGCTTTCTTT. Translated: CASSLSWDRVEAFF.

The chain uses TRBV6-5 and TRBJ2-7, with D unclear. The V end lost 2 bases, the J end lost 3 bases, and 11 bases lay between the germline ends. CDR1 and CDR2 from the germline V gene are MNHEY and SVGAGI. This CDR3 contains 14 residues. This CDR3 is CASSYTTAGYEQYF. In DNA form, the CDR3 reads TGTGCCAGCAGTTACACCACCGCCGGCTACGAGCAGTACTTC.

J is TRBJ2-7 and V is TRBV4-1; D remains unclear. Deletions cut 1 base from V and 3 bases from J, with 13 bases between. The CDR3 runs to 15 residues. Germline CDR1 and CDR2: MGHRA and YSYEKL. The chain's CDR3 is CASSQGVGRVYEQYF. The CDR3 region has the DNA TGCGCCAGCAGCCAAGGGGTCGGCCGCGTCTACGAGCAGTACTTC.

The rearrangement links TRBV18 to TRBJ1-2; 7 bases are a match to TRBD1. CDR1 is KGHSH and CDR2 is LQKENI in the germline V gene. The CDR3 has 15 amino acids. V gave up 3 bases and J gave up 2 bases; unmatched junction bases: 6. The CDR3 here is CASSPGDSRNYGYTF. CDR3 sequence (DNA): TGTGCCAGCTCACCGGGGGACAGTCGAAACTATGGCTACACCTTC.

CDR3 residues: CASSIRDPRSPLHF. The CDR3 nucleotides are TGTGCCAGCAGCATCCGGGACCCTCGGTCACCCCTCCACTTT. The rearrangement joins TRBV5-5 to TRBJ1-6, with D possibly being TRBD1 (5 bases). Germline CDR1 is SGHKS and CDR2 is YYEKEE (reference sequence). The germline V and J ends were trimmed by 4 bases and 10 bases, with 15 bases remaining between them. This CDR3 region has 14 residues.

The chain uses TRBV13 and TRBJ1-1; D may be TRBD1 (5 bases). The germline V and J ends were trimmed by 5 bases and 6 bases, with 13 bases remaining between them. Germline CDR1 PRHDT, CDR2 FYEKMQ (reference sequence). This CDR3 contains 13 residues. CDR3 in amino acids: CASSPGHISEAFF. Here the CDR3 DNA reads TGTGCCAGCAGCCCCGGACATATCTCTGAAGCTTTCTTT.

This clone was detected only once. V usage is TRBV19 and J usage is TRBJ2-1; possibly TRBD2 for D (6 bases). The CDR3 is 13 amino acids. With 1 base removed from V and 8 bases from J, the gap between germline ends came to 9 bases. CDR1 LNHDA and CDR2 SQIVND come from the germline V gene (reference sequence). The CDR3 sequence is CASSIGLDDEQFF. The CDR3, as DNA: TGTGCCAGTAGTATAGGACTAGACGATGAGCAGTTCTTC. The full variable domain, in which reference TRBV19 and TRBJ2-1 provide the parts outside the CDR3, is DGGITQSPKYLFRKEGQNVTLSCEQNLNHDAMYWYRQDPGQGLRLIYYSQIVNDFQKGDIAEGYSVSREKKESFPLTVTSAQKNPTAFYLCASSIGLDDEQFFGPGTRLTVL.

The J gene is TRBJ1-5, the V gene TRBV6-6, with 8 bases aligning to TRBD1. The CDR3 has 14 residues. Unmatched junction bases numbered 4, after V lost 6 bases and J lost 3 bases. The germline gives CDR1 MNHNY, CDR2 SVGAGI (reference sequence). The DNA for the CDR3 is TGTGCCAGCAGGACAGGGGATTACAATCAGCCCCAGCATTTT. It codes for CASRTGDYNQPQHF.

V gene TRBV6-5 combines with J gene TRBJ2-1, with 7 bases identical to TRBD1. J was trimmed by 3 bases and V by 6 bases; bases with no gene match: 8. The CDR3 spans 15 residues. Germline assignment: CDR1 MNHEY and CDR2 SVGAGI. CDR3 amino acids: CASRKTGSVYNEQFF. In DNA, the CDR3 is TGTGCCAGCAGAAAGACAGGGTCCGTCTACAATGAGCAGTTCTTC.

In its sample, this clone was seen once. The chain uses TRBV5-6 and TRBJ2-2; weak D call: TRBD2 (6 bases). CDR1 is SGHDT and CDR2 is YYEEEE in the germline V gene. The CDR3 has 15 amino acids. V lost 4 bases and J lost 0, with 10 bases in between. This CDR3 reads CASSPGTPNTGELFF. The DNA for the CDR3 is TGTGCCAGCAGCCCCGGGACTCCGAACACCGGGGAGCTGTTTTTT. The full variable domain, its missing parts supplied by reference TRBV5-6 and TRBJ2-2, is DAGVTQSPTHLIKTRGQQVTLRCSPKSGHDTVSWYQQALGQGPQFIFQYYEEEERQRGNFPDRFSGHQFPNYSSELNVNALLLGDSALYLCASSPGTPNTGELFFGEGSRLTVL.

The V gene is TRBV5-1, the J gene TRBJ2-7; D is unclear. The CDR3 runs to 12 residues. Germline CDR1 reads SGHRS; CDR2 reads YFSETQ. V was cut by 4 bases and J by 0 bases, with 5 bases left in between. CDR3 nucleotide sequence: TGCGCCAGCAGCGCAAACTCCTACGAGCAGTACTTC. It yields the protein CASSANSYEQYF.

The chain couples TRBV30 to TRBJ2-1; D gene ambiguous. This CDR3 has 17 residues. Per germline, CDR1 GTSNPN and CDR2 SVGIG (reference sequence). Trimming took off 0 bases at V and 4 bases at J, with 19 bases between the two ends. CDR3 nucleotide sequence: TGTGCCTGGAGTGTACGAGGTAGATATGGGATGTACAATGAGCAGTTCTTC. It specifies CAWSVRGRYGMYNEQFF.

The chain employs TRBV6-5 and TRBJ2-7; D possibly corresponds to TRBD2 (7 bases). The V gene lost 0 bases and the J gene lost 2 bases, with 11 bases spanning the gap. CDR1 and CDR2 from the germline V gene are MNHEY and SVGAGI. The CDR3 covers 15 residues. CDR3 protein: CASSYSGGGPYEQYF. The DNA for the CDR3 is TGTGCCAGCAGTTACTCGGGGGGGGGCCCCTACGAGCAGTACTTC.

This chain uses TRBV4-1 with TRBJ1-6; D ambiguous. Germline values: CDR1 MGHRA, CDR2 YSYEKL. Between the trimmed V and J ends, which lost 1 base and 4 bases, there was a span of 14 bases. This CDR3 is 17 amino acids long. Here the CDR3 reads CASSQVTTLSYNSPLHF. DNA for the CDR3: TGCGCCAGCAGCCAAGTAACCACCCTATCGTATAATTCACCCCTCCACTTT.

This clone was counted a few times. The chain joins TRBV2 to TRBJ2-3; 10 nucleotides line up with TRBD2. The germline CDR1 and CDR2 sequences are SNHLY and FYNNEI. CDR3 length equals 15 residues. The V gene end was trimmed by 7 bases and the J gene end by 5 bases; junction bases not matched to a gene: 9. The CDR3 DNA reads as TGTGCCAGCAATCCGGGACTAGCGACTGGAGATACGCAGTATTTT. Translated: CASNPGLATGDTQYF.

Judged by abundance, this clone is medium-sized. V usage is TRBV4-1 and J usage is TRBJ1-1; tentatively, D is TRBD1 (6 bases). This CDR3 is 14 amino acids long. The germline V gene encodes CDR1 MGHRA and CDR2 YSYEKL. The ends were cut back, 7 bases at V and 1 base at J, with 13 bases in the middle. The CDR3 reads CASKEGGTNTEAFF. DNA of the CDR3: TGCGCCAGCAAAGAAGGGGGGACGAACACTGAAGCTTTCTTT.

J is TRBJ1-1 and V is TRBV29-1, with 7 bases matching TRBD1. This CDR3 is built from 14 residues. The germline V gene has CDR1 SQVTM and CDR2 ANQGSEA. V dropped 6 bases and J dropped 0; count of bases not matched to a gene: 7. CDR3 nucleotide sequence: TGCAGCGTCGGGACAGTCAGTATGAACACTGAAGCTTTCTTT. Translation gives CSVGTVSMNTEAFF.